This TCR beta chain was found in a study of shared clonotypes between healthy human individuals. V gave up 1 base and J gave up 0 bases; unmatched junction bases: 6. This CDR3 spans 17 amino acids. CDR1 is LNHDA, CDR2 SQIVND, per germline (reference sequence). Study-level findings and limits: Researchers sampled blood only, noting tissue repertoires likely differ.

Turning to this clone: Its antigen is unknown.

About 91 million PBMCs served as the genomic DNA source for unsorted samples. Some clones are missing from TCRdb's copy, which holds only in-frame ones; the method was immunoSEQ multiplex PCR. The sample yields roughly 480,000 clones, approximately 79% seen once. The chain carries TRBV19 and TRBJ2-1; 7 bases are shared with TRBD2. This TCR was recovered from a woman aged 40 to 55 in good health. Some clones in this sample may be carry-over from other donors' samples. The source material was PBMCs. This chain's CDR3 is CASSIGRAGYSYNEQFF. For the CDR3, the DNA is TGTGCCAGTAGTATAGGGCGAGCGGGGTACTCCTACAATGAGCAGTTCTTC.